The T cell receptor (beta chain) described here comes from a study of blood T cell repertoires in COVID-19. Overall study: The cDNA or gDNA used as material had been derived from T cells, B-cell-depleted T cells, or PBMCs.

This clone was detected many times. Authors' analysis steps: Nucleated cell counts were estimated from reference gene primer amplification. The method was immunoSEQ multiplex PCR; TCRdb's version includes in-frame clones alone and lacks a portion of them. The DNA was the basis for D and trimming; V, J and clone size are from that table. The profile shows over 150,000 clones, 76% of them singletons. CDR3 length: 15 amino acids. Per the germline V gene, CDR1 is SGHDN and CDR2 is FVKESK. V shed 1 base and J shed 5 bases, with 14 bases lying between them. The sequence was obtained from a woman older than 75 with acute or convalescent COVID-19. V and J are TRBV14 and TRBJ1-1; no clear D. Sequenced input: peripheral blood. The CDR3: CASSQVIRGETEAFF. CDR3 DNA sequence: TGTGCCAGCAGCCAAGTAATTCGTGGGGAGACTGAAGCTTTCTTT.